A selection of T cell receptor beta chains follows, all from one sample in a study of blood T cell repertoires in COVID-19. TCRdb's table, derived via immunoSEQ multiplex PCR, lists solely in-frame clones and lacks some. Of 100,000 to 150,000 clones listed, approximately 81% are singletons. Material for sequencing was peripheral blood. All receptors derive from a man in his sixties with acute or convalescent COVID-19. Each CDR3 is given with its conserved first and last residue. A D gene is named only where the DNA matches it firmly. Not every row has a clone size; where given, it reads once, few, many or a size class.

abundance	d_gene	v_gene	j_gene	CDR3aa	CDR3nt
-	-	TRBV3-1/TRBV3-2	TRBJ1-2	CASSQRFSGYTF	TGTGCCAGCAGCCAGCGGTTCTCTGGCTACACCTTC
-	-	TRBV5-1	TRBJ2-2	CASSLTDTGELFF	TGCGCCAGCAGCTTGACAGACACCGGGGAGCTGTTTTTT
-	-	TRBV5-1	TRBJ2-2	CASSLSQLNTGELFF	TGCGCCAGCAGCTTGTCACAGCTAAACACCGGGGAGCTGTTTTTT
-	-	TRBV19	TRBJ1-5	CASSIGAYSNQPQHF	TGTGCCAGTAGTATAGGAGCGTATAGCAATCAGCCCCAGCATTTT
-	TRBD1	TRBV30	TRBJ2-7	CAWSERQGLKGVEQYF	TGTGCCTGGAGTGAAAGACAGGGGCTAAAGGGCGTCGAGCAGTACTTC
-	-	TRBV4-2	TRBJ1-5	CASSQEVRGDSNQPQHF	TGTGCCAGCAGCCAAGAAGTACGGGGAGATAGCAATCAGCCCCAGCATTTT
-	-	TRBV9	TRBJ2-1	CASSVDRSRSHEQFF	TGTGCCAGCAGCGTAGATAGGTCTCGGAGCCATGAGCAGTTCTTC
-	TRBD1	TRBV9	TRBJ2-1	CAKKAGTGFNNEQFF	TGTGCCAAAAAAGCGGGGACAGGGTTTAACAATGAGCAGTTCTTC
-	TRBD2	TRBV27	TRBJ2-5	CASSPDGSGRAGETQYF	TGTGCCAGCAGCCCAGACGGTAGCGGGAGGGCCGGGGAGACCCAGTACTTC
few	TRBD2	TRBV5-6	TRBJ2-7	CASSSTSGGYEQYF	TGTGCCAGCAGCTCGACTAGCGGGGGCTACGAGCAGTACTTC
-	-	TRBV5-1	TRBJ1-1	CASSRDNSNTEAFF	TGCGCCAGCAGCCGCGATAATTCGAACACTGAAGCTTTCTTT
-	-	TRBV7-3	TRBJ2-2	CASSQAQRGSSGELFF	TGTGCCAGCAGCCAAGCCCAGAGGGGGTCCTCCGGGGAGCTGTTTTTT
-	-	TRBV6-1	TRBJ1-1	CASSDYNAFF	TGTGCCAGCAGTGATTATAATGCTTTCTTT
-	TRBD2	TRBV20-1	TRBJ2-3	CRAGTKNTQYF	TGCAGGGCAGGGACTAAAAATACGCAGTATTTT
-	-	TRBV7-9	TRBJ1-1	CASIDNRVTNEAFF	TGTGCCAGCATCGACAACAGGGTAACGAATGAAGCTTTCTTT
-	TRBD1	TRBV7-3	TRBJ2-2	CASSLRTGHTGELFF	TGTGCCAGCAGCTTGAGGACAGGGCACACCGGGGAGCTGTTTTTT
-	TRBD2	TRBV27	TRBJ2-7	CASSRAGSYEQYF	TGTGCCAGCAGTAGAGCGGGAAGCTACGAGCAGTACTTC
-	-	TRBV6-6	TRBJ2-7	CASSYSTGPYEQYF	TGTGCCAGCAGTTACTCTACTGGTCCCTACGAGCAGTACTTC
-	TRBD2	TRBV18	TRBJ2-3	CASSVKRLAGGTDTQYF	TGTGCCAGCTCAGTCAAACGGCTAGCGGGAGGCACAGATACGCAGTATTTT
few	-	TRBV27	TRBJ2-2	CASSSIRPYTGELFF	TGTGCCAGCAGTTCCATCAGGCCTTACACCGGGGAGCTGTTTTTT
-	-	TRBV19	TRBJ2-1	CASRAGTYNEQFF	TGTGCCAGTAGAGCGGGGACATACAATGAGCAGTTCTTC
-	-	TRBV3-1/TRBV3-2	TRBJ1-1	CASIGTGTQNTEAFF	TGTGCCAGCATCGGAACCGGGACACAAAACACTGAAGCTTTCTTT
-	-	TRBV19	TRBJ1-5	CASSINGEGQPQHF	TGTGCCAGTAGTATAAATGGAGAGGGTCAGCCCCAGCATTTT
-	TRBD2	TRBV30	TRBJ2-5	CAWSLGSSGGTQYF	TGTGCCTGGAGTCTAGGGTCTAGCGGTGGTACCCAGTACTTC
-	-	TRBV27	TRBJ2-1	CASSLRAGQSYNEQFF	TGTGCCAGCAGTTTGAGGGCGGGACAGTCCTACAATGAGCAGTTCTTC
-	TRBD2	TRBV5-1	TRBJ2-1	CASTLGGPSTGSNEQFF	TGCGCCAGCACCCTGGGAGGGCCTTCGACCGGGAGCAATGAGCAGTTCTTC
-	TRBD2	TRBV11-3	TRBJ2-1	CASSSVTSGYNEQFF	TGTGCCAGCAGCTCCGTGACTAGCGGATACAATGAGCAGTTCTTC
-	-	TRBV28	TRBJ1-6	CASSLKPGGFDSPLHF	TGTGCCAGCAGTTTAAAGCCGGGGGGATTTGATTCACCCCTCCACTTT
-	TRBD2	TRBV20-1	TRBJ2-1	CSASPSGDNEQFF	TGCAGTGCTAGTCCTAGCGGGGACAATGAGCAGTTCTTC
-	-	TRBV5-1	TRBJ1-4	CASSLAQGGKLFF	TGCGCCAGCAGCTTGGCCCAGGGCGGAAAACTGTTTTTT
few	TRBD1	TRBV2	TRBJ2-1	CASKRDRGFNEQFF	TGTGCCAGCAAACGGGACAGGGGTTTCAATGAGCAGTTCTTC
-	TRBD1	TRBV6-5	TRBJ2-7	CASSYRTGYEQYF	TGTGCCAGCAGTTACCGGACAGGCTACGAGCAGTACTTC
once	-	TRBV2	TRBJ1-5	CASGAGGAGNQPQHF	TGTGCCAGCGGGGCTGGGGGGGCAGGCAATCAGCCCCAGCATTTT
-	TRBD1	TRBV29-1	TRBJ2-2	CSGVGTGGVGELFF	TGCAGCGGGGTTGGGACAGGGGGTGTCGGGGAGCTGTTTTTT
few	TRBD1	TRBV7-3	TRBJ1-2	CASSRDRGVGYTF	TGTGCCAGCAGCCGGGACAGGGGGGTTGGCTACACCTTC
-	-	TRBV6-6	TRBJ1-2	CASSYLRGPVYGYTF	TGTGCCAGCAGTTACTTGCGAGGGCCGGTCTATGGCTACACCTTC
few	TRBD2	TRBV4-2	TRBJ2-3	CASSRGTSGDTDTQYF	TGTGCCAGCAGCCGCGGGACTAGCGGAGACACAGATACGCAGTATTTT
-	-	TRBV7-8	TRBJ2-7	CASSFRAGAGEQYF	TGTGCCAGCAGCTTTAGGGCGGGGGCTGGCGAGCAGTACTTC
-	TRBD2	TRBV5-1	TRBJ2-7	CASSTTSGPSSYEQYF	TGCGCCAGCAGCACTACTAGCGGGCCCAGCTCCTACGAGCAGTACTTC
-	TRBD1	TRBV27	TRBJ1-4	CASSLYRGNEKLFF	TGTGCCAGCAGTTTATACAGGGGGAATGAAAAACTGTTTTTT
-	TRBD1	TRBV2	TRBJ2-1	CASRKGQPNEQFF	TGTGCCAGCAGGAAGGGACAGCCCAATGAGCAGTTCTTC
few	-	TRBV3-1/TRBV3-2	TRBJ1-4	CASSQDLGARALKLFF	TGTGCCAGCAGCCAAGATCTGGGGGCAAGGGCCCTAAAACTGTTTTTT
-	-	TRBV5-1	TRBJ2-5	CASRAGEETQYF	TGCGCCAGCAGGGCAGGGGAGGAGACCCAGTACTTC
-	TRBD1	TRBV27	TRBJ2-1	CASSPRGQNNEQFF	TGTGCCAGCAGCCCAAGGGGACAGAATAATGAGCAGTTCTTC
once	-	TRBV10-1	TRBJ2-3	CASSESRADTQYF	TGCGCCAGCAGTGAGTCCAGGGCAGATACGCAGTATTTT
few	-	TRBV6-1	TRBJ1-6	CASSERPGFGSPLHF	TGTGCCAGCAGTGAACGGCCAGGATTCGGTTCACCCCTCCACTTT
once	-	TRBV24-1	TRBJ2-2	CATSDLRRGGGELFF	TGTGCCACCAGTGATTTAAGACGAGGTGGCGGGGAGCTGTTTTTT
-	-	TRBV4-1	TRBJ1-4	CASSQVGTRDEKLFF	TGCGCCAGCAGCCAAGTCGGGACTAGGGATGAAAAACTGTTTTTT
-	TRBD1	TRBV7-8	TRBJ1-5	CASSQGQRYQPQHF	TGTGCCAGCAGCCAGGGACAGCGGTATCAGCCCCAGCATTTT
-	TRBD1	TRBV3-1/TRBV3-2	TRBJ1-2	CASSQLGTGYGYTF	TGTGCCAGCAGCCAACTGGGGACAGGGTATGGCTACACCTTC
-	TRBD1	TRBV18	TRBJ1-4	CASSPGTGINEKLFF	TGTGCCAGCTCACCAGGGACAGGGATTAACGAAAAACTGTTTTTT
-	-	TRBV6-5	TRBJ2-3	CASSYRAGSTDTQYF	TGTGCCAGCAGTTACAGGGCAGGGAGCACAGATACGCAGTATTTT
-	-	TRBV2	TRBJ1-1	CASSVFGLSGAEAFF	TGTGCCAGCAGTGTGTTCGGCCTTTCGGGGGCTGAAGCTTTCTTT